This TCR beta chain comes out of a study of molecular identifiers for immune sequencing clone quantification. TCRdb reprocessed the PCR reads via MiXCR and lists one record per CDR3 protein. Found here are about half a million distinct CDR3 sequences, roughly 26% of them singletons; the top ten hold 0.7% to 0.9%. CDR1 is SEHNR, CDR2 FQNEAQ, per germline (reference sequence). The CDR3 covers 13 residues. V lost 5 bases, J lost 5 bases, and 13 bases lay in between. The table lists this clonotype with a few counts. Sequenced: naive CD8+ T cells from blood, with Jurkat cell RNA spiked in. Subset described: FACS-sorted CD8+CD4-CCR7+CD45RA+ naive T cells. The receptor was derived from a human donor in good health. Some libraries in this study had Jurkat cell RNA spiked in. This sequence joins TRBV7-9 and TRBJ2-7; the D gene could be TRBD1 or TRBD2 (6 bases each). The CDR3 DNA reads as TGTGCCAGCAGCATTGGGGGGCTCGACGAGCAGTACTTC. It codes for CASSIGGLDEQYF.